These T cell receptor beta chains were read from a single sample in a study of Graves' ophthalmopathy and Graves' hyperthyroidism. TCRdb used MiXCR to reprocess the multiplex PCR reads, holding one entry per CDR3 protein. The sample records approximately 480,000 distinct CDR3 sequences, 13% to 15% being singletons. The sample taken for sequencing was blood. The receptor source for this set is a woman aged 25 to 39 with Graves' ophthalmopathy. Both conserved end residues are trimmed from each CDR3. Fields, in order: V gene, J gene, CDR3 protein.

v_gene: TRBV29-1; j_gene: TRBJ2-7; CDR3aa: SVIGGGGSFFEQY
v_gene: TRBV12-3/TRBV12-4; j_gene: TRBJ2-2; CDR3aa: ASSFIVQGGELF
v_gene: TRBV12-3/TRBV12-4; j_gene: TRBJ1-5; CDR3aa: ASSLGAASYSNQPQH
v_gene: TRBV2; j_gene: TRBJ1-2; CDR3aa: ASSEDSGLYGYT
v_gene: TRBV6-5; j_gene: TRBJ2-7; CDR3aa: ASSYAGGLPTYEQY
v_gene: TRBV27; j_gene: TRBJ2-7; CDR3aa: ASSTTGGHYEQY
v_gene: TRBV4-1; j_gene: TRBJ2-5; CDR3aa: ASSQGDGGETQY
v_gene: TRBV12-3/TRBV12-4; j_gene: TRBJ1-2; CDR3aa: ASSPGPNYGYT
v_gene: TRBV28; j_gene: TRBJ1-3; CDR3aa: ASTTWASGSGNTIY
v_gene: TRBV7-9; j_gene: TRBJ2-5; CDR3aa: ASTPERTHQETQY
v_gene: TRBV24-1; j_gene: TRBJ2-2; CDR3aa: ATSDLVGELF